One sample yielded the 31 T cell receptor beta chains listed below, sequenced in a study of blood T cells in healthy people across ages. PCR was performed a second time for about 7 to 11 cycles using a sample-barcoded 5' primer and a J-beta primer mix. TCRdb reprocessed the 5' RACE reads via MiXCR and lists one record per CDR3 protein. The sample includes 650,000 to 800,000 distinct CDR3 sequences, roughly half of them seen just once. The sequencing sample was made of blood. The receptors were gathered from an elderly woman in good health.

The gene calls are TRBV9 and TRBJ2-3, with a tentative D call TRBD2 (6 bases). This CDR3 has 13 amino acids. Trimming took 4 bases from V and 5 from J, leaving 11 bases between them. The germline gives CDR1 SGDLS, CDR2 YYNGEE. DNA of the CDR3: TGTGCCAGCAGCACGGGAGACCTAGATACGCAGTATTTT. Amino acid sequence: CASSTGDLDTQYF.

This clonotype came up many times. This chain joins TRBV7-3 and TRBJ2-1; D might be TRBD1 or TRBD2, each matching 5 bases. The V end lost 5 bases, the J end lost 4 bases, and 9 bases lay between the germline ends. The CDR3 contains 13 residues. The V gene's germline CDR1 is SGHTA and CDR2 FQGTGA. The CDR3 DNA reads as TGTGCCAGCAGCCCGGGACGTTACAATGAGCAGTTCTTC. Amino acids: CASSPGRYNEQFF.

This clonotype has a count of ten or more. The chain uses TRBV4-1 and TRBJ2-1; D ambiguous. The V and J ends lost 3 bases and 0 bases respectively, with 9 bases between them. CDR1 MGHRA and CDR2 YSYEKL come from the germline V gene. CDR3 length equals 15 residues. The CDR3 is CASSQDESSYNEQFF. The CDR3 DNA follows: TGCGCCAGCAGCCAGGACGAGAGCTCCTACAATGAGCAGTTCTTC.

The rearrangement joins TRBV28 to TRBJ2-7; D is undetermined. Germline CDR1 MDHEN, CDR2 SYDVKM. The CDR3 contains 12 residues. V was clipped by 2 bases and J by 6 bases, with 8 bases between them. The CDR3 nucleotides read TGTGCCAGCAGTTTAAATCGGCGCGAGCAGTACTTC. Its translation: CASSLNRREQYF.

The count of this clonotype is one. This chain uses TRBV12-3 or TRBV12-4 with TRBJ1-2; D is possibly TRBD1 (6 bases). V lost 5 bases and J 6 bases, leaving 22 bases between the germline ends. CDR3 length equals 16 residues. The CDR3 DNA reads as TGTGCCAGCAGTCCGCTACAGGGCCTGGCCTCGGATGGCTACACCTTC. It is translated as CASSPLQGLASDGYTF.

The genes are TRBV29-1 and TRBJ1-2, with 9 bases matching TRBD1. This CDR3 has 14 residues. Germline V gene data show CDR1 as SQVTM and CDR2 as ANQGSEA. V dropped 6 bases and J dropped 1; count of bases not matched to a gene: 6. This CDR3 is CSVTRQGVNYGYTF. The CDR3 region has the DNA TGCAGCGTCACTAGACAGGGGGTTAACTATGGCTACACCTTC.

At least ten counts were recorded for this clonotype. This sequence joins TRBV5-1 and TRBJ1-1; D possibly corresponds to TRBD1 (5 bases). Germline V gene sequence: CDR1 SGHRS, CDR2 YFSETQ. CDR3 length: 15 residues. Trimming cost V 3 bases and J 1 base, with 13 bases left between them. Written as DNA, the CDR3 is TGCGCCAGCAGCTACACCGGGACGGCGAACACTGAAGCTTTCTTT. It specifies CASSYTGTANTEAFF. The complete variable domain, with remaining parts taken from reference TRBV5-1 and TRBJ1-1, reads KAGVTQTPRYLIKTRGQQVTLSCSPISGHRSVSWYQQTPGQGLQFLFEYFSETQRNKGNFPGRFSGRQFSNSRSEMNVSTLELGDSALYLCASSYTGTANTEAFFGQGTRLTVV.

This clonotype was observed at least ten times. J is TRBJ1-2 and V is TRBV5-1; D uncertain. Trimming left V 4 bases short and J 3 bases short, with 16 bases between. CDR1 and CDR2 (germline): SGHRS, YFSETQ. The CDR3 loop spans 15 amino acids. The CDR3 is CASSREGQVDYGYTF. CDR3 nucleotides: TGCGCCAGCAGCCGGGAAGGCCAGGTCGACTATGGCTACACCTTC.

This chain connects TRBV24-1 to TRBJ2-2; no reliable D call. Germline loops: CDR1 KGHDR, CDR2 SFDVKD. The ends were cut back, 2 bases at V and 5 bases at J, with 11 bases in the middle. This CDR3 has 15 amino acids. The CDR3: CATSDSRRLTGELFF. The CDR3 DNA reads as TGTGCCACCAGTGATTCTCGCCGCCTGACCGGGGAGCTGTTTTTT.

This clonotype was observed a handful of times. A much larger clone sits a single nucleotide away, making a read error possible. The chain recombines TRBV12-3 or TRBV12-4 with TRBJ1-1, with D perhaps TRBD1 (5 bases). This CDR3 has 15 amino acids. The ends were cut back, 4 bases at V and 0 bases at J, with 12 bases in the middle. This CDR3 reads CASSWGRGVNTEAFF. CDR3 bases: TGTGCCAGCAGTTGGGGTCGGGGGGTGAACACTGAAGCTTTCTTT.

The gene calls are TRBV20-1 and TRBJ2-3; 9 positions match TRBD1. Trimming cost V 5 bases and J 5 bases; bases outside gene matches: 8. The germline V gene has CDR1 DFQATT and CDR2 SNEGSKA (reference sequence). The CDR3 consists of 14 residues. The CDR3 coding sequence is TGCAGTGCTTCCGGGACAGGGTTCGAAGATACGCAGTATTTT. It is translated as CSASGTGFEDTQYF.

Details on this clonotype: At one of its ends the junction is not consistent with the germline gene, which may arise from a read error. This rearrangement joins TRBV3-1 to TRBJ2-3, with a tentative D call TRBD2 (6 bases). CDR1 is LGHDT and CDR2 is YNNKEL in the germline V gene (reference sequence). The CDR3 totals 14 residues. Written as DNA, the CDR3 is TGTGCCAGCGGCCAAGAAGCGGGCCCAGATACGCAGTATTTT. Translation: CASGQEAGPDTQYF.

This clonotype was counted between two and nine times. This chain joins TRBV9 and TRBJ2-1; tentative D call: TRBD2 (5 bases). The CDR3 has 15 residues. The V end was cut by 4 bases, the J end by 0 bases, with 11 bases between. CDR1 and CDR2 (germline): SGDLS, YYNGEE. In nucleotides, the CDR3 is TGTGCCAGCAGCCGTGACTATAGCTCCTACAATGAGCAGTTCTTC. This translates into CASSRDYSSYNEQFF.

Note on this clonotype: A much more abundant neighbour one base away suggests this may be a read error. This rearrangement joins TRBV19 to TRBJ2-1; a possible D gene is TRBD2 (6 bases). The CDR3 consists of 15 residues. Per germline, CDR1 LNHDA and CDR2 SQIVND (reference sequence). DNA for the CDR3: TGTGCCCGTAGGCCCCGGGAGTCGTTCTACAATGAGCAGTTCTTC. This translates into CARRPRESFYNEQFF. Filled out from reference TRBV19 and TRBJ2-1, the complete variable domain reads DGGITQSPKYLFRKEGQNVTLSCEQNLNHDAMYWYRQDPGQGLRLIYYSQIVNDFQKGDIAEGYSVSREKKESFPLTVTSAQKNPTAFYLCARRPRESFYNEQFFGPGTRLTVL.

The CDR3 loop reads CSVEWPGGTDTQYF. The CDR3 region has the DNA TGCAGCGTTGAATGGCCAGGGGGCACAGATACGCAGTATTTT. This chain links TRBV29-1 with TRBJ2-3, with D perhaps TRBD1 (6 bases). Germline V gene sequence: CDR1 SQVTM, CDR2 ANQGSEA. V lost 2 bases and J lost 1, with 10 bases in between. The CDR3 is made up of 14 amino acids.

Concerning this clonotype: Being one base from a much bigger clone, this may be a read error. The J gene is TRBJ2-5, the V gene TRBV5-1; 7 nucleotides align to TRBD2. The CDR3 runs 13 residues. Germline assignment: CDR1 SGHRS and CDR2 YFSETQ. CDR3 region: CTSGRAEQETQYF. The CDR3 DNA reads TGCACCAGTGGGAGGGCAGAGCAAGAGACCCAGTACTTC.

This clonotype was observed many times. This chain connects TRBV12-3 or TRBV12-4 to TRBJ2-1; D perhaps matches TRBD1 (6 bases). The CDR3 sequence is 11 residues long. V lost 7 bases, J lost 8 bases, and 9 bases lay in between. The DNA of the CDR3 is TGTGCCAGCACCTACAGGGATGAGCAGTTCTTC. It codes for CASTYRDEQFF.

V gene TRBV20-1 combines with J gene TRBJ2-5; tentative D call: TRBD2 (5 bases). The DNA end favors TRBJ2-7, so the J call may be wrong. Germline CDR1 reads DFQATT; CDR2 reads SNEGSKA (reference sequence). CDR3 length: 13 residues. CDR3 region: CSAGSSLYYEQYF. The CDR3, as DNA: TGCAGTGCTGGGAGTTCCCTCTACTACGAGCAGTACTTC.

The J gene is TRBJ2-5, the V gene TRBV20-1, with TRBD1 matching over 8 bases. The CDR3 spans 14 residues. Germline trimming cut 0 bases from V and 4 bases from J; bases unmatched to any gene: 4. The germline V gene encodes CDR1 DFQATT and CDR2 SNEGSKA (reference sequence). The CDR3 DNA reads TGCAGTGCTAGAGACAGGGGGCGGGTAGAGACCCAGTACTTC. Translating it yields CSARDRGRVETQYF.

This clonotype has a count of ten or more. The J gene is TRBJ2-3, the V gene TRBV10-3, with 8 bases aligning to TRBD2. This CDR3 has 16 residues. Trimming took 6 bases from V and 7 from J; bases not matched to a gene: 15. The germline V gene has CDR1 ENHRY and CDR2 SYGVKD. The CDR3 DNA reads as TGTGCCATCAGGCCAACACTAGCGGATGCCCTACATACGCAGTATTTT. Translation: CAIRPTLADALHTQYF.

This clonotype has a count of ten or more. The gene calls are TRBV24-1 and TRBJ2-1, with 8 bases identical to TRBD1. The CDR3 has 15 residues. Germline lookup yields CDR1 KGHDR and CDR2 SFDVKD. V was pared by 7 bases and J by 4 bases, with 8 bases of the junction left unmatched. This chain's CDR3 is CATSRRDRRYNEQFF. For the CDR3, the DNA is TGTGCCACCAGCCGCCGGGACAGGAGATACAATGAGCAGTTCTTC.

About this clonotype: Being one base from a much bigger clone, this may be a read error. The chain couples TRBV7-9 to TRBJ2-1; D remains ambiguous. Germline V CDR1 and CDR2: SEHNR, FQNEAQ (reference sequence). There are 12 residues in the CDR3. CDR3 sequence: CSSVGSYNEQFF. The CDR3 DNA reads TGTTCCTCCGTGGGCTCCTACAATGAGCAGTTCTTC. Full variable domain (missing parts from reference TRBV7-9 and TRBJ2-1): DTGVSQNPRHKITKRGQNVTFRCDPISEHNRLYWYRQTLGQGPEFLTYFQNEAQLEKSRLLSDRFSAERPKGSFSTLEIQRTEQGDSAMYLCSSVGSYNEQFFGPGTRLTVL.

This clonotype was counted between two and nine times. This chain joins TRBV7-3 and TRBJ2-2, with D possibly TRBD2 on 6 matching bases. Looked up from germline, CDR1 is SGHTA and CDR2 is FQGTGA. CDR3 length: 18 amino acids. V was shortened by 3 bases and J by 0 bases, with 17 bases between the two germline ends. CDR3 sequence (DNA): TGTGCCAGCAGCTTTAATTTAGCGGAGACCGCGAACACCGGGGAGCTGTTTTTT. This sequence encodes CASSFNLAETANTGELFF.

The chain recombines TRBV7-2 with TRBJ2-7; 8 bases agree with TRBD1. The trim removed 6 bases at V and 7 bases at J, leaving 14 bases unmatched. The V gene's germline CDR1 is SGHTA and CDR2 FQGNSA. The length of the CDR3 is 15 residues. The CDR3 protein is CASRAPGQAYNEQYF. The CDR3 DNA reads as TGTGCCAGCAGAGCGCCGGGACAGGCGTACAATGAGCAGTACTTC.

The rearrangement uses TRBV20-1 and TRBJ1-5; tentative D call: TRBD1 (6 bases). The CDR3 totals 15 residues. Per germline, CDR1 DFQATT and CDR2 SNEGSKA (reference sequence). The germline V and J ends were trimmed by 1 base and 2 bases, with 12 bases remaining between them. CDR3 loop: CSARGTEWGNQPQHF. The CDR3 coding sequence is TGCAGTGCTAGAGGGACAGAGTGGGGCAATCAGCCCCAGCATTTT.

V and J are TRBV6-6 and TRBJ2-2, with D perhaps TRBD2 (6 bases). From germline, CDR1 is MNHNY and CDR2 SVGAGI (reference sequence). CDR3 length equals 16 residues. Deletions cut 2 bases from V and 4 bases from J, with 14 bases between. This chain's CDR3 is CASSYPTGGGTGELFF. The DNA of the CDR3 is TGTGCCAGCAGTTACCCGACCGGGGGTGGCACCGGGGAGCTGTTTTTT.

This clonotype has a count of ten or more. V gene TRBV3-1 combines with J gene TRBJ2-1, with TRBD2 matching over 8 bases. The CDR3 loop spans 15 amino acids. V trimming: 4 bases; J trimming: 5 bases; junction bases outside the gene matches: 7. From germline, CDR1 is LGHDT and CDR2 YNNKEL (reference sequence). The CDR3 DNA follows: TGTGCCAGCAGCCCCAGCGGGAGCTTAAACAATGAGCAGTTCTTC. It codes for CASSPSGSLNNEQFF.

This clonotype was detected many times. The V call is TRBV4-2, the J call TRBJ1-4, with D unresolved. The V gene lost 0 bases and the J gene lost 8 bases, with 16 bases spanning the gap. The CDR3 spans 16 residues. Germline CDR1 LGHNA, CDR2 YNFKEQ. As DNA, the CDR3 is TGTGCCAGCAGCCAAGACCCCAGCGCACGTCGAGAAAAACTGTTTTTT. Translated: CASSQDPSARREKLFF.

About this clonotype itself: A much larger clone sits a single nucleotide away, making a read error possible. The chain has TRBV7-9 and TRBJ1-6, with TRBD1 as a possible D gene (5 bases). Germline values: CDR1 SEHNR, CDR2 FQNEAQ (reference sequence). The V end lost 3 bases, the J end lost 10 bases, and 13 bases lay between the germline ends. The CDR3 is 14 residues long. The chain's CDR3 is CASSFVDSGSPLHF. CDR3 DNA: TGTGCCAGCAGCTTCGTCGACAGTGGGTCACCCCTCCACTTT. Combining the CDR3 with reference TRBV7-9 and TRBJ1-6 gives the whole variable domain DTGVSQNPRHKITKRGQNVTFRCDPISEHNRLYWYRQTLGQGPEFLTYFQNEAQLEKSRLLSDRFSAERPKGSFSTLEIQRTEQGDSAMYLCASSFVDSGSPLHFGNGTRLTVT.

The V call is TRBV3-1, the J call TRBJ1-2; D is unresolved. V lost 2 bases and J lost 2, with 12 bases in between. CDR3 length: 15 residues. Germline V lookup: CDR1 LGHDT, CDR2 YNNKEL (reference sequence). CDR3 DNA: TGTGCCAGCAGCCAAACCCCCCAGGCGAACTATGGCTACACCTTC. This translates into CASSQTPQANYGYTF.

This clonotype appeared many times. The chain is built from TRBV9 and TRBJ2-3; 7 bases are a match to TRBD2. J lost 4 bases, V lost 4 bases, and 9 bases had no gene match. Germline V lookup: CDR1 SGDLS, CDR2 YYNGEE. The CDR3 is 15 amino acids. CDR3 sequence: CASSTRLAYPDTQYF. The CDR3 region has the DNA TGTGCCAGCAGCACCCGACTAGCCTATCCAGATACGCAGTATTTT.